This T cell receptor beta chain was recovered during a study of cytomegalovirus exposure and HLA in healthy donors. Study results and limitations: Most subjects' HLA-A and HLA-B alleles were reportedly predicted from TCR beta sequences.

V was clipped by 1 base and J by 8 bases, with 6 bases between them. Germline loops: CDR1 SEHNR, CDR2 FQNEAQ (reference sequence). The CDR3 length is 13 residues. Researchers ran the PCR with 60 Vbeta and 13 Jbeta primers. TCRdb's table, derived via immunoSEQ multiplex PCR, lists solely in-frame clones and lacks some. The repertoire has 160,000 or so clones, roughly four fifths of them found once; the top ten carry over 1.1%. This clone came up once. The antigen is not known. Sequences were obtained from PBMCs. The receptor was isolated from a man in his 60s in good health and CMV-seronegative. The chain is built from TRBV7-9 and TRBJ1-6; D unclear. The CDR3 region is CASSLDGDSPLHF. CDR3 nucleotide sequence: TGTGCCAGCAGCTTAGACGGAGATTCACCCCTCCACTTT.